These 17 T cell receptor beta chains came from one sample sequenced in a study of blood T cell repertoires in COVID-19. Clones were sequenced by immunoSEQ multiplex PCR, and TCRdb holds only the in-frame ones, with some missing. The top ten hold 0.85% to 1.2% of the sample, which has some 380,000 clones, around 84% seen once. The sample comprised peripheral blood. These receptors came from a human donor with acute or convalescent COVID-19. The donor label of this sample is uncertain.

The V call is TRBV28, the J call TRBJ2-7; D is perhaps TRBD2 (5 bases). Trimming shortened V by 8 bases and J by 6 bases, and 23 bases separated the two germline ends. Germline CDR1 MDHEN, CDR2 SYDVKM. The CDR3 extends over 15 amino acids. CDR3 protein: CASGFIGKGVGEQYF. CDR3 nucleotides: TGTGCCAGCGGGTTTATTGGGAAGGGAGTCGGCGAGCAGTACTTC.

This clone was counted between two and nine times. V usage is TRBV2 and J usage is TRBJ2-2; D possibly corresponds to TRBD1 (6 bases). The germline V gene encodes CDR1 SNHLY and CDR2 FYNNEI. Deletions cut 5 bases from V and 2 bases from J, with 12 bases between. This CDR3 is built from 15 residues. The CDR3 loop reads CASSKQGTNTGELFF. CDR3 sequence (DNA): TGTGCCAGCAGTAAACAGGGTACAAACACCGGGGAGCTGTTTTTT.

This chain links TRBV6-5 with TRBJ2-7, with TRBD2 as a possible D gene (5 bases). V lost 6 bases and J 5 bases, leaving 20 bases between the germline ends. The germline gives CDR1 MNHEY, CDR2 SVGAGI. The CDR3 covers 15 residues. This chain's CDR3 is CASSRTRGWADEQYF. Written as DNA, the CDR3 is TGTGCCAGCAGCAGGACGCGCGGGTGGGCCGACGAGCAGTACTTC.

This clone came up once. V gene TRBV30 combines with J gene TRBJ2-1; 11 bases align to TRBD2. The CDR3 consists of 15 residues. With 7 bases clipped from V and 9 bases from J, the junction kept 14 bases outside the gene matches. The germline V gene has CDR1 GTSNPN and CDR2 SVGIG (reference sequence). The CDR3 sequence is CAFSTRSGGAGEQFF. The CDR3, as DNA: TGTGCCTTCTCAACGCGTAGCGGGGGGGCCGGTGAGCAGTTCTTC.

This clone appeared once. Other DNA sequences of this sample code for an identical CDR3. V usage is TRBV7-6 and J usage is TRBJ1-1, with a weak D call TRBD1 (6 bases). The CDR3 spans 13 residues. Trimming stripped 5 bases from V and 1 base from J, with 8 bases between. In germline, CDR1 is SGHVS, CDR2 FNYEAQ. DNA for the CDR3: TGTGCCAGCAGCCTGGACAGGAACACTGAAGCTTTCTTT. Translated: CASSLDRNTEAFF.

V is TRBV18 and J is TRBJ2-1, with D possibly matching TRBD2 (6 bases). V lost 3 bases and J 12 bases, leaving 15 bases between the germline ends. This CDR3 is built from 13 residues. Germline V lookup: CDR1 KGHSH, CDR2 LQKENI. The chain's CDR3 is CASSPQGGTLQFF. DNA of the CDR3: TGTGCCAGCTCACCGCAGGGCGGGACCCTGCAGTTCTTC.

The V and J genes are TRBV30 and TRBJ1-4, with D possibly matching TRBD1 (6 bases). Germline V CDR1 and CDR2: GTSNPN, SVGIG (reference sequence). This CDR3 is built from 15 residues. Trimming left V 1 base short and J 2 bases short, with 11 bases between. CDR3 loop: CAWSAHRVTNEKLFF. DNA of the CDR3: TGTGCCTGGAGTGCTCACAGGGTGACTAATGAAAAACTGTTTTTT. Full variable domain (remainder filled in from reference TRBV30 and TRBJ1-4): SQTIHQWPATLVQPVGSPLSLECTVEGTSNPNLYWYRQAAGRGLQLLFYSVGIGQISSEVPQNLSASRPQDRQFILSSKKLLLSDSGFYLCAWSAHRVTNEKLFFGSGTQLSVL.

The rearrangement links TRBV2 to TRBJ1-2; 8 bases match TRBD1. Germline V CDR1 and CDR2: SNHLY, FYNNEI. CDR3 length equals 12 residues. J lost 7 bases, V lost 8 bases, and 6 bases had no gene match. In DNA form, the CDR3 reads TGTGCCAGCTGGACAGGGCGGTTTGGCTACACCTTC. Protein product: CASWTGRFGYTF.

Only a few counts were recorded for this clone. V gene TRBV7-9 combines with J gene TRBJ1-1; D uncertain. CDR1 and CDR2 from the germline V gene are SEHNR and FQNEAQ (reference sequence). Trimming cost V 2 bases and J 0 bases, with 7 bases left between them. This CDR3 is 14 amino acids long. Here the CDR3 DNA reads TGTGCCAGCAGCTTAAGTACTTTGAACACTGAAGCTTTCTTT. It yields the protein CASSLSTLNTEAFF.

The chain combines TRBV27 with TRBJ2-3, with 7 bases fitting TRBD2. Germline V gene sequence: CDR1 MNHEY, CDR2 SMNVEV (reference sequence). CDR3 size: 15 residues. V shed 2 bases, J shed 2 bases, and the junction held 4 bases outside the gene matches. The CDR3 DNA follows: TGTGCCAGCAGTTTAGTGGGGACTACCACAGATACGCAGTATTTT. It yields the protein CASSLVGTTTDTQYF.

Ten or more counts support this clone. The chain employs TRBV6-5 and TRBJ2-3, with 7 bases fitting TRBD2. CDR1 MNHEY and CDR2 SVGAGI come from the germline V gene. The CDR3 sequence is 14 residues long. V lost 11 bases and J lost 1; bases outside the gene matches: 9. The CDR3 nucleotides read TGTGCCTCAAAAAGCGGGACGGGCACAGATACGCAGTATTTT. It codes for CASKSGTGTDTQYF.

The chain employs TRBV2 and TRBJ1-1; the match to TRBD1 covers 9 bases. Germline assignment: CDR1 SNHLY and CDR2 FYNNEI. With 7 bases clipped from V and 7 bases from J, the junction kept 10 bases outside the gene matches. The CDR3 has 14 residues. The CDR3 protein is CASIRDRASGEAFF. CDR3 in DNA: TGTGCCAGCATCCGGGACAGGGCGTCGGGTGAAGCTTTCTTT. Using reference TRBV2 and TRBJ1-1 for the parts outside the CDR3, the full variable domain is EPEVTQTPSHQVTQMGQEVILRCVPISNHLYFYWYRQILGQKVEFLVSFYNNEISEKSEIFDDQFSVERPDGSNFTLKIRSTKLEDSAMYFCASIRDRASGEAFFGQGTRLTVV.

This chain uses TRBV2 with TRBJ1-5; D perhaps matches TRBD1 (5 bases). The length of the CDR3 is 15 residues. Deletions cut 2 bases from V and 4 bases from J, with 12 bases between. Germline values: CDR1 SNHLY, CDR2 FYNNEI. DNA for the CDR3: TGTGCCAGCAGTGAAACAGGTTATAGGAATCAGCCCCAGCATTTT. Encoded protein: CASSETGYRNQPQHF.

The chain links TRBV19 to TRBJ1-2; D might be TRBD1 (6 bases). CDR1 is LNHDA and CDR2 is SQIVND in the germline V gene (reference sequence). Trimming stripped 8 bases from V and 1 base from J, with 14 bases between. The CDR3 has 14 amino acids. DNA of the CDR3: TGTGCCAGTTCGAGGGGGTCGGATAACTATGGCTACACCTTC. Its protein is CASSRGSDNYGYTF.

The V and J genes are TRBV6-5 and TRBJ2-1, with 9 bases identical to TRBD2. CDR1 is MNHEY and CDR2 is SVGAGI in the germline V gene. V dropped 4 bases and J dropped 8; count of bases not matched to a gene: 6. The CDR3 totals 14 residues. CDR3 in amino acids: CASSFRAGGDEQFF. Here the CDR3 DNA reads TGTGCCAGCAGTTTTCGAGCGGGGGGCGATGAGCAGTTCTTC.

This clone was recorded once. The chain recombines TRBV10-2 with TRBJ2-7; TRBD2 agrees at 8 bases. The CDR3 totals 15 residues. CDR1 and CDR2 (germline): WSHSY, SAAADI. V lost 6 bases to trimming and J lost 3 bases; unmatched junction nucleotides: 10. The CDR3 DNA sequence: TGCGCCAGCAGCCCCAGCGGGGGCTCTCGCTACGAGCAGTACTTC. It yields the protein CASSPSGGSRYEQYF.

The genes are TRBV5-6 and TRBJ1-2; 9 positions agree with TRBD1. The CDR3 has 14 amino acids. CDR1 is SGHDT and CDR2 is YYEEEE in the germline V gene. With V trimmed by 4 bases and J by 4 bases, 5 bases remained unmatched. CDR3 coding DNA: TGTGCCAGCAGCCGCAGGGACAGGGTCTATGGCTACACCTTC. Its protein is CASSRRDRVYGYTF.